The T cell receptor beta chain under discussion was sequenced for a study of blood T cell repertoires in COVID-19. Study at large: COVID-19 samples, acute and convalescent, were from the United States, Italy and Spain.

The CDR3 extends over 16 amino acids. Germline assignment: CDR1 SGHTA and CDR2 FQGNSA. Trimming left V 5 bases short and J 2 bases short, with 17 bases between. The study recruited people aged about 18 to 95 years across more than 20 US areas. Produced via immunoSEQ multiplex PCR; TCRdb's table is partial and in-frame only. The profile shows under 300,000 clones, more than 70% of them singletons. The V and J genes are TRBV7-2 and TRBJ2-3; D may be TRBD2 (6 bases). The specimen was PBMCs or T cells enriched from blood (not recorded which). This receptor was obtained from a woman aged 60 to 75 in a cohort exposed to, infected with or recovered from COVID-19 (not recorded which). The CDR3 bases are TGTGCCAGCAGCGTCGGCGGGCGGGGATTCACAGATACGCAGTATTTT. Its protein product is CASSVGGRGFTDTQYF.